Shown below are 30 T cell receptor beta chains from a single sample sequenced in a study of siplizumab effects on memory and regulatory T cells (dated 2019 in TCRdb). To prepare the library, the immunoSEQ multiplex PCR assay was applied. Sourced from immuneACCESS, this table was stored by TCRdb with only in-frame sequences that have V and J called. A share of the clones is absent; for the studies checked, an unresolved V gene accounts for under half, and the remainder has no known explanation. The sample data list around 94,000 clones, and about 90% of these were observed just once. Of the sample, roughly 1% falls within the top ten clones. Sample: CD4+ T cells sorted from blood. These receptors were taken from a human donor in good health.

This chain uses TRBV20-1 with TRBJ2-1, with TRBD2 as a possible D gene (5 bases). The CDR3 contains 10 residues. From germline, CDR1 is DFQATT and CDR2 SNEGSKA (reference sequence). Trimming removed 4 bases from V and 7 bases from J, with 5 bases in between. Here the CDR3 reads CSAKRNEQFF. The CDR3 region has the DNA TGCAGTGCTAAGCGGAATGAGCAGTTCTTC.

The gene calls are TRBV6-5 and TRBJ1-2; unclear D gene. Germline V gives CDR1 MNHEY, CDR2 SVGAGI. V lost 0 bases to trimming and J lost 4 bases, with 12 bases between them. The CDR3 loop spans 15 amino acids. The CDR3 DNA follows: TGTGCCAGCAGTTACTCTCGGCAGGCCCGCTATGGCTACACCTTC. Translated: CASSYSRQARYGYTF.

The chain joins TRBV5-4 to TRBJ1-5; no definite D call. V lost 1 base, J lost 6 bases, and 11 bases lay in between. The germline gives CDR1 SGHNT, CDR2 YYREEE (reference sequence). The CDR3 totals 14 residues. The CDR3 bases are TGTGCCAGCAGCTTGTACGAGGGAGCTCAGCCCCAGCATTTT. Encoded protein: CASSLYEGAQPQHF.

The V call is TRBV5-6, the J call TRBJ2-7, with unresolved D. Trimming cost V 1 base and J 2 bases, with 7 bases left between them. Germline lookup yields CDR1 SGHDT and CDR2 YYEEEE. CDR3 length: 13 amino acids. The CDR3 loop is CASSLKPTYEQYF. The CDR3 DNA is TGTGCCAGCAGCTTGAAACCTACCTACGAGCAGTACTTC. Full variable domain (missing parts from reference TRBV5-6 and TRBJ2-7): DAGVTQSPTHLIKTRGQQVTLRCSPKSGHDTVSWYQQALGQGPQFIFQYYEEEERQRGNFPDRFSGHQFPNYSSELNVNALLLGDSALYLCASSLKPTYEQYFGPGTRLTVT.

V usage is TRBV6-6 and J usage is TRBJ1-5, with D maybe TRBD1 (6 bases). Germline V gene data show CDR1 as MNHNY and CDR2 as SVGAGI (reference sequence). The CDR3 sequence is 15 residues long. V was clipped by 6 bases and J by 5 bases, with 17 bases between them. CDR3: CASSRGTGKDQPQHF. The CDR3 nucleotides read TGTGCCAGCAGCCGCGGTACAGGGAAAGATCAGCCCCAGCATTTT.

V gene TRBV7-9 combines with J gene TRBJ1-2; 8 positions agree with TRBD1. This CDR3 has 14 residues. Germline trimming cut 4 bases from V and 5 bases from J; bases unmatched to any gene: 6. The germline CDR1 and CDR2 sequences are SEHNR and FQNEAQ (reference sequence). CDR3 amino acids: CASSYDRGGYGYTF. The CDR3 DNA follows: TGTGCCAGCAGCTACGACAGGGGCGGGTATGGCTACACCTTC.

This chain links TRBV7-8 with TRBJ2-7; 7 nucleotides agree with TRBD2. After removal of 4 bases from V and 6 bases from J, the junction contained 12 bases not matched to a gene. Germline assignment: CDR1 SGHVS and CDR2 FQNEAQ. The CDR3 is 15 amino acids. The CDR3: CASSSNTRTSSEQYF. The CDR3, as DNA: TGTGCCAGCAGCTCTAACACCCGGACTAGTTCCGAGCAGTACTTC.

The rearrangement joins TRBV5-5 to TRBJ1-5; unclear D gene. Germline CDR1 and CDR2: SGHKS and YYEKEE (reference sequence). V lost 4 bases and J 0 bases, leaving 8 bases between the germline ends. This CDR3 has 14 residues. The chain's CDR3 is CASSRTHSNQPQHF. The CDR3, as DNA: TGTGCCAGCAGCCGTACTCATAGCAATCAGCCCCAGCATTTT.

V usage is TRBV6-5 and J usage is TRBJ2-2; 8 nucleotides line up with TRBD1. The trim removed 4 bases at V and 0 bases at J, leaving 4 bases unmatched. Germline values: CDR1 MNHEY, CDR2 SVGAGI. The CDR3 is made up of 16 amino acids. This CDR3 is CASSSPTGANTGELFF. The DNA of the CDR3 is TGTGCCAGCAGTTCCCCGACAGGGGCGAACACCGGGGAGCTGTTTTTT.

J is TRBJ2-1 and V is TRBV10-3; 7 bases align to TRBD2. Germline CDR1 reads ENHRY; CDR2 reads SYGVKD. The CDR3 is made up of 17 amino acids. J gave up 7 bases and V 7 bases, and 19 bases lay outside the gene matches. CDR3 sequence reads: CAITRAGRLQSGNEQFF. CDR3 DNA sequence: TGTGCCATCACCCGAGCGGGGCGGTTACAGAGCGGGAATGAGCAGTTCTTC.

V usage is TRBV7-2 and J usage is TRBJ1-5; D is undetermined. Germline lookup yields CDR1 SGHTA and CDR2 FQGNSA. The CDR3 is 13 amino acids. Trimming shortened V by 6 bases and J by 6 bases, and 12 bases separated the two germline ends. The CDR3: CASSLNLGQPQHF. DNA of the CDR3: TGTGCCAGCAGTCTTAACTTGGGTCAGCCCCAGCATTTT. The entire variable domain, with the rest obtained from reference TRBV7-2 and TRBJ1-5, is as follows: GAGVSQSPSNKVTEKGKDVELRCDPISGHTALYWYRQSLGQGLEFLIYFQGNSAPDKSGLPSDRFSAERTGGSVSTLTIQRTQQEDSAVYLCASSLNLGQPQHFGDGTRLSIL.

The V gene is TRBV5-6, the J gene TRBJ2-3; 10 nucleotides match TRBD1. After removal of 4 bases from V and 1 base from J, the junction contained 3 bases not matched to a gene. The CDR3 is 15 residues long. Germline CDR1 reads SGHDT; CDR2 reads YYEEEE. CDR3 sequence: CASSPGTGGTDTQYF. As DNA, the CDR3 is TGTGCCAGCAGCCCCGGGACAGGGGGCACAGATACGCAGTATTTT.

The J gene is TRBJ1-1, the V gene TRBV30; maybe TRBD1 (5 bases). With 1 base removed from V and 0 bases from J, the gap between germline ends came to 15 bases. Germline V CDR1 and CDR2: GTSNPN, SVGIG (reference sequence). This CDR3 spans 16 amino acids. The CDR3 sequence: CAWSGTRRGMNTEAFF. In DNA, the CDR3 is TGTGCCTGGAGTGGGACACGCCGGGGGATGAACACTGAAGCTTTCTTT.

The chain recombines TRBV4-2 with TRBJ2-1, with D hard to call. With 0 bases removed from V and 7 bases from J, the gap between germline ends came to 10 bases. The V gene's germline CDR1 is LGHNA and CDR2 YNFKEQ. The CDR3 sequence is 14 residues long. The DNA for the CDR3 is TGTGCCAGCAGCCAAGATCCACTCTATAATGAGCAGTTCTTC. Amino acids: CASSQDPLYNEQFF.

This chain connects TRBV7-9 to TRBJ1-4; D unresolved. This CDR3 has 16 residues. Germline V gene data show CDR1 as SEHNR and CDR2 as FQNEAQ (reference sequence). Trimming removed 5 bases at V and 0 bases at J, with 13 bases between. As DNA, the CDR3 is TGTGCCAGCAGCCACAGCAGGACTGCAACTAATGAAAAACTGTTTTTT. This gives the protein CASSHSRTATNEKLFF.

This clone has only one observation. V is TRBV28 and J is TRBJ2-1; D unresolved. CDR3 length: 14 amino acids. Germline CDR1 reads MDHEN; CDR2 reads SYDVKM. The germline V and J ends were trimmed by 4 bases and 5 bases, with 12 bases remaining between them. CDR3 in amino acids: CASSSRWWNNEQFF. For the CDR3, the DNA is TGTGCCAGCAGTTCGCGGTGGTGGAACAATGAGCAGTTCTTC.

The rearrangement uses TRBV2 and TRBJ2-7; perhaps TRBD2 as D (7 bases). Per germline, CDR1 SNHLY and CDR2 FYNNEI. The CDR3 loop spans 12 amino acids. Trimming left V 6 bases short and J 13 bases short, with 19 bases between. The DNA for the CDR3 is TGTGCCAGCAGGAGGGGGGGAGAGGCGGAATACTTC. Translated, it gives CASRRGGEAEYF.

For the CDR3, the DNA is TGTGCCAGCAGCTTAGACAGGCAAGGCTACACCTTC. Its protein product is CASSLDRQGYTF. The chain employs TRBV7-9 and TRBJ1-2; a possible D gene is TRBD1 (5 bases). CDR3 length equals 12 residues. Germline V gene data show CDR1 as SEHNR and CDR2 as FQNEAQ (reference sequence). V was trimmed by 1 base and J by 8 bases, leaving 8 bases between them.

This chain connects TRBV18 to TRBJ1-5; D is ambiguous. V was trimmed by 6 bases and J by 4 bases, leaving 13 bases between them. Germline-derived CDR1 and CDR2 are KGHSH and LQKENI. This CDR3 is 14 amino acids long. This chain's CDR3 is CASSPQQQNQPQHF. The DNA of the CDR3 is TGTGCCAGCTCCCCTCAACAACAAAATCAGCCCCAGCATTTT.

This clone was seen just once. The chain uses TRBV7-2 and TRBJ2-1; D might be TRBD2 (5 bases). Trimming cost V 1 base and J 7 bases, with 14 bases left between them. The CDR3 is 15 amino acids. Germline V gene sequence: CDR1 SGHTA, CDR2 FQGNSA. The CDR3 region is CASSLGLAGENEQFF. In DNA, the CDR3 is TGTGCCAGCAGCTTAGGGTTGGCCGGGGAGAATGAGCAGTTCTTC.

V gene TRBV7-2 combines with J gene TRBJ2-2; 12 bases align to TRBD2. Unmatched junction bases numbered 12, after V lost 5 bases and J lost 5 bases. There are 18 residues in the CDR3. The germline V gene has CDR1 SGHTA and CDR2 FQGNSA. CDR3 residues: CASSRRLAGVVGTGELFF. The CDR3 DNA sequence: TGTGCCAGCAGCCGCAGACTAGCGGGAGTAGTCGGGACCGGGGAGCTGTTTTTT.

The J gene is TRBJ1-2, the V gene TRBV7-6; D remains ambiguous. Looked up from germline, CDR1 is SGHVS and CDR2 is FNYEAQ. The V and J ends lost 2 bases and 8 bases respectively, with 21 bases between them. The CDR3 is 16 amino acids. CDR3 nucleotides: TGTGCCAGCAGCTTATTGTCTGGCGTCTCGGCGGGAGGCTACACCTTC. Encoded protein: CASSLLSGVSAGGYTF.

This clone was recorded once. The J gene is TRBJ2-3, the V gene TRBV6-5; D gene ambiguous. CDR3 size: 14 residues. Germline CDR1 reads MNHEY; CDR2 reads SVGAGI. Trimming stripped 0 bases from V and 7 bases from J, with 11 bases between. The CDR3 nucleotides are TGTGCCAGCAGTTACTCCCCTGTTACACATACGCAGTATTTT. Translated: CASSYSPVTHTQYF.

The chain has TRBV18 and TRBJ2-1; D might be TRBD1 (6 bases). This CDR3 contains 15 residues. Trimming stripped 5 bases from V and 4 bases from J, with 15 bases between. The germline gives CDR1 KGHSH, CDR2 LQKENI. Here the CDR3 DNA reads TGTGCCAGCTCATCGGCCCAGGGGCTATACAATGAGCAGTTCTTC. Its translation: CASSSAQGLYNEQFF.

This clone was observed a single time. The gene calls are TRBV5-1 and TRBJ1-3; D is perhaps TRBD1 (5 bases). The V gene's germline CDR1 is SGHRS and CDR2 YFSETQ. This CDR3 is 16 amino acids long. V was trimmed by 4 bases and J by 3 bases, leaving 17 bases between them. DNA for the CDR3: TGCGCCAGCAGCGGGGCCGATGGGGTATATGGAAACACCATATATTTT. Its translation: CASSGADGVYGNTIYF.

The V call is TRBV5-1, the J call TRBJ2-1; TRBD2 agrees at 7 bases. The CDR3 is made up of 14 amino acids. Germline V gives CDR1 SGHRS, CDR2 YFSETQ. V gave up 0 bases and J gave up 5 bases; unmatched junction bases: 2. Here the CDR3 reads CASSLGLADNEQFF. As DNA, the CDR3 is TGCGCCAGCAGCTTGGGGCTAGCGGACAATGAGCAGTTCTTC.

The rearrangement joins TRBV2 to TRBJ2-1, with D unresolved. V gave up 3 bases and J gave up 10 bases, with 7 bases separating them. Germline V gene data show CDR1 as SNHLY and CDR2 as FYNNEI. The CDR3 extends over 11 amino acids. The CDR3 loop is CASSEVEEQFF. In DNA, the CDR3 is TGTGCCAGCAGTGAGGTAGAAGAGCAGTTCTTC.

The chain links TRBV28 to TRBJ2-5; tentative D call: TRBD1 (6 bases). Per germline, CDR1 MDHEN and CDR2 SYDVKM. The CDR3 consists of 12 residues. The V end was cut by 6 bases, the J end by 6 bases, with 11 bases between. This chain's CDR3 is CASRRGGKTQYF. The CDR3 DNA reads as TGTGCCAGCAGAAGAGGGGGAAAGACCCAGTACTTC.

CDR3 bases: TGCGCCAGCAGCTCTGGGACAAGCTCCTACAATGAGCAGTTCTTC. It is translated as CASSSGTSSYNEQFF. The V and J genes are TRBV10-1 and TRBJ2-1; perhaps TRBD1 as D (6 bases). In germline, CDR1 is WNHNN, CDR2 SYGVQD (reference sequence). CDR3 length: 15 residues. Trimming removed 6 bases from V and 0 bases from J, with 12 bases in between.

This chain connects TRBV5-6 to TRBJ2-4; 10 positions agree with TRBD2. J gave up 0 bases and V 2 bases, and 2 bases lay outside the gene matches. This CDR3 has 16 amino acids. Germline CDR1 SGHDT, CDR2 YYEEEE. The CDR3 DNA follows: TGTGCCAGCAGCTTTTGGACTAGCGGAGCCAAAAACATTCAGTACTTC. Encoded protein: CASSFWTSGAKNIQYF.